The following is a T cell receptor (beta chain) sequence with its context. This sample was included in a study of blood T cell repertoires in COVID-19. Across the study: T cells, B-cell-depleted T cells, or PBMCs provided the cDNA or gDNA that served as material.

Germline lookup yields CDR1 SNHLY and CDR2 FYNNEI. V was clipped by 7 bases and J by 0 bases; unmatched bases: 3. The CDR3 runs 15 residues. Assay used: immunoSEQ multiplex PCR; TCRdb lists only in-frame clones, some missing. This table has 65,000 to 85,000 clones, about nine tenths appearing once. Sequencing was done on a sample of peripheral blood. J is TRBJ2-4 and V is TRBV2; 10 bases match TRBD2. This sequence originates from a man between 50 and 59 years old with active COVID-19. In DNA form, the CDR3 reads TGTGCCAGCAATCTAGCGGGGGTAGCCAAAAACATTCAGTACTTC. This translates into CASNLAGVAKNIQYF.